This TCR beta chain is from a study of blood T cell repertoires in COVID-19. Overall study context: There were acute and convalescent COVID-19 samples, and they came from the United States, Italy and Spain.

Germline-derived CDR1 and CDR2 are SGHRS and YFSETQ. Germline trimming cut 0 bases from V and 1 base from J; bases unmatched to any gene: 4. CDR3 length: 16 amino acids. Here immunoSEQ multiplex PCR was the method, and the copy in TCRdb shows in-frame clones only, minus some. Among around 99,000 clones, over 80% were seen once, and the ten largest hold around 1.2%. Material: peripheral blood. The receptor was derived from a woman aged 25 to 39 with acute or convalescent COVID-19. This sequence joins TRBV5-1 and TRBJ1-2, with 9 bases aligning to TRBD1. CDR3 protein: CASSLDGTGYNYGYTF. The CDR3 DNA reads as TGCGCCAGCAGCTTGGATGGGACAGGGTATAACTATGGCTACACCTTC.